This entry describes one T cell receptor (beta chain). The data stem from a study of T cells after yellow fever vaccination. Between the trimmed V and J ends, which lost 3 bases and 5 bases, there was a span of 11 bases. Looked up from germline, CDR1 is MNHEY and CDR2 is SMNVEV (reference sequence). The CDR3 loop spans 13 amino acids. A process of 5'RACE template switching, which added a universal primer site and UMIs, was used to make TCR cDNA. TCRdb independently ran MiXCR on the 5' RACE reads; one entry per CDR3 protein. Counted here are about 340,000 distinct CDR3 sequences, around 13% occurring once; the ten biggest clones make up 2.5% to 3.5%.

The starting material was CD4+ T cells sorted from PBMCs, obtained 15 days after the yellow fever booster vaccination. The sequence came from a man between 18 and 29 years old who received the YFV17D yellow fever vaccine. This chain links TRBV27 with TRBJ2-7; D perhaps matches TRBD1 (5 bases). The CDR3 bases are TGTGCCAGCAGTTTCAGCAGGGCCCACGAGCAGTACTTC. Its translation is CASSFSRAHEQYF.